These 21 T cell receptor beta chains were all obtained from the same sample, sequenced in a study of spatial heterogeneity in lung cancer. Time point denoted: sample taken at primary tumor resection. The authors sequenced whole RNA from tumor, nontumor lung or frozen PBMC without sorting. TCRdb reprocessed the 5' RACE reads with MiXCR, giving one entry per CDR3 protein. The sample lists about 5,400 distinct CDR3 sequences, around a third occurring once. Source: PBMCs, taken at surgery. Every receptor here comes from a female donor with early-stage non-small cell lung cancer.

Details on this clonotype: Being off target in a library aimed at alpha chains, this beta chain has a size of little meaning. The chain uses TRBV29-1 and TRBJ2-3; the D gene is possibly TRBD2 (6 bases). V lost 0 bases to trimming and J lost 3 bases, with 13 bases between them. CDR3 size: 15 residues. The germline CDR1 and CDR2 sequences are SQVTM and ANQGSEA. The CDR3 here is CSVEEGGDPTDTQYF. The DNA of the CDR3 is TGCAGCGTTGAAGAGGGGGGAGACCCAACAGATACGCAGTATTTT.

Of note for this clonotype: This beta chain is an off-target read within a library intended for alpha chains, so its frequency means little. The V gene is TRBV20-1, the J gene TRBJ2-1, with D possibly TRBD2 on 5 matching bases. CDR1 and CDR2 (germline): DFQATT, SNEGSKA (reference sequence). V lost 5 bases and J lost 4, with 15 bases in between. This CDR3 comprises 14 residues. The CDR3 DNA follows: TGCAGTGCTGTAACTAGGAGTGAGTACAATGAGCAGTTCTTC. Translation gives CSAVTRSEYNEQFF.

Remarks on this clonotype: The library was designed around alpha chains, so this beta chain is a stray read whose abundance carries little weight. The V call is TRBV5-1, the J call TRBJ2-5; 10 nucleotides match TRBD2. Trimming cost V 0 bases and J 9 bases; bases outside gene matches: 11. Germline V gene sequence: CDR1 SGHRS, CDR2 YFSETQ. CDR3 length equals 16 residues. The CDR3 loop reads CASSLASASGGLAQYF. Written as DNA, the CDR3 is TGCGCCAGCAGCTTGGCCTCGGCTAGCGGGGGTTTAGCCCAGTACTTC. The whole variable domain, filled in from reference TRBV5-1 and TRBJ2-5, reads KAGVTQTPRYLIKTRGQQVTLSCSPISGHRSVSWYQQTPGQGLQFLFEYFSETQRNKGNFPGRFSGRQFSNSRSEMNVSTLELGDSALYLCASSLASASGGLAQYFGPGTRLLVL.

As concerns this clonotype: This beta chain slipped into a library made for alpha chains as a stray read, so its size is not meaningful. The chain links TRBV5-1 to TRBJ2-2; the D gene is possibly TRBD2 (6 bases). V lost 1 base to trimming and J lost 0 bases, with 10 bases between them. Germline values: CDR1 SGHRS, CDR2 YFSETQ. The CDR3 is 16 amino acids. The chain's CDR3 is CASSLIGGSNTGELFF. In DNA, the CDR3 is TGCGCCAGCAGCTTGATCGGAGGGTCGAACACCGGGGAGCTGTTTTTT.

This clonotype has more than one count but fewer than ten. This beta chain is a stray read from a library made for alpha chains; its abundance is not meaningful. The chain recombines TRBV5-6 with TRBJ2-7; tentatively, D is TRBD2 (6 bases). The ends were cut back, 3 bases at V and 6 bases at J, with 10 bases in the middle. The CDR3 totals 12 residues. The germline V gene has CDR1 SGHDT and CDR2 YYEEEE. CDR3 nucleotides: TGTGCCAGCAGCTGGGGAGCGGGCGAGCAGTACTTC. Its translation: CASSWGAGEQYF.

On this clonotype: In a library made to pick up alpha chains, this beta chain is a stray read with a size that means little. The chain carries TRBV11-2 and TRBJ1-1; D unresolved. CDR3 length: 12 residues. Trimming cost V 4 bases and J 9 bases, with 12 bases left between them. From germline, CDR1 is SGHAT and CDR2 FQNNGV. The DNA of the CDR3 is TGTGCCAGCAGCTCAAAGGGATATAAAGCTTTCTTT. Its protein product is CASSSKGYKAFF.

This clonotype came up a few times. This beta chain was picked up by a library intended for alpha chains and is off target, so its count carries little meaning. The V gene is TRBV27, the J gene TRBJ2-7; D remains ambiguous. Trimming removed 8 bases from V and 4 bases from J, with 18 bases in between. The CDR3 runs 14 residues. Germline CDR1 reads MNHEY; CDR2 reads SMNVEV (reference sequence). DNA for the CDR3: TGTGCCAGCTCGACCCTGGGGATCGGGTACGAGCAGTACTTC. Its translation: CASSTLGIGYEQYF.

On this clonotype: This beta chain appears as a stray read in a library generated for alpha chains; its size is not informative. V is TRBV7-9 and J is TRBJ2-7; D call uncertain. Germline lookup yields CDR1 SEHNR and CDR2 FQNEAQ (reference sequence). Between the trimmed V and J ends, which lost 2 bases and 0 bases, there was a span of 11 bases. The CDR3 is made up of 15 amino acids. The CDR3 reads CASSLRGSGSYEQYF. CDR3 coding DNA: TGTGCCAGCAGCTTACGTGGATCCGGCTCCTACGAGCAGTACTTC. Combining the CDR3 with reference TRBV7-9 and TRBJ2-7 gives the whole variable domain DTGVSQNPRHKITKRGQNVTFRCDPISEHNRLYWYRQTLGQGPEFLTYFQNEAQLEKSRLLSDRFSAERPKGSFSTLEIQRTEQGDSAMYLCASSLRGSGSYEQYFGPGTRLTVT.

With respect to this clonotype: This beta chain turned up in a library designed for alpha chains; as an off-target read, its abundance says little. This sequence joins TRBV5-1 and TRBJ2-1; weak D call: TRBD2 (5 bases). Germline CDR1 is SGHRS and CDR2 is YFSETQ. Trimming left V 0 bases short and J 1 base short, with 8 bases between. There are 15 residues in the CDR3. In nucleotides, the CDR3 is TGCGCCAGCAGCTTGGCCACGGGGTCCTACAATGAGCAGTTCTTC. Its protein product is CASSLATGSYNEQFF.

Comment on this clonotype: A library prepared for alpha chains yielded this beta chain as an off-target read; its size is of little meaning. The chain combines TRBV7-6 with TRBJ2-5; D might be TRBD2 (6 bases). In germline, CDR1 is SGHVS, CDR2 FNYEAQ. This CDR3 has 15 residues. V shed 3 bases and J shed 2 bases, with 13 bases lying between them. The CDR3 DNA sequence: TGTGCCAGCAGCTTTTCTAGCGCCCAGCAAGAGACCCAGTACTTC. It encodes CASSFSSAQQETQYF.

As concerns this clonotype: As an off-target read in a library built for alpha chains, this beta chain has a frequency of little significance. The chain uses TRBV28 and TRBJ1-2; perhaps TRBD1 as D (6 bases). CDR1 is MDHEN and CDR2 is SYDVKM in the germline V gene. The ends were cut back, 6 bases at V and 7 bases at J, with 9 bases in the middle. This CDR3 region has 11 residues. The CDR3 spells CASRGGLGYTF. CDR3 in DNA: TGTGCCAGCAGAGGGGGGCTTGGCTACACCTTC.

Turning to this clonotype: This beta chain is a stray sequence in a library constructed for alpha chains; its clone size is not meaningful. The chain uses TRBV4-2 and TRBJ2-7; possibly TRBD2 for D (5 bases). V was cut by 1 base and J by 5 bases, with 12 bases left in between. This CDR3 comprises 14 residues. Germline loops: CDR1 LGHNA, CDR2 YNFKEQ. The CDR3 DNA sequence: TGTGCCAGCAGCCAAGCGTTCGGGATAGACGAGCAGTACTTC. Its protein is CASSQAFGIDEQYF.

There are a few counts of this clonotype. Because the library targeted alpha chains, this beta chain is an off-target read whose size means little. The CDR3 loop is CASSLLLAGGSVQGEQFF. Written as DNA, the CDR3 is TGTGCCAGCAGCCTCCTACTAGCGGGGGGGAGTGTGCAGGGTGAGCAGTTCTTC. This sequence joins TRBV3-1 and TRBJ2-1, with 13 nucleotides matching TRBD2. Trimming removed 4 bases from V and 9 bases from J; junction bases left unmatched: 15. This CDR3 comprises 18 residues. In germline, CDR1 is LGHDT, CDR2 YNNKEL (reference sequence).

As regards this clonotype: Because the library targeted alpha chains, this beta chain is an off-target read whose size means little. The J gene is TRBJ2-1, the V gene TRBV9, with D hard to call. CDR1 and CDR2 from the germline V gene are SGDLS and YYNGEE. CDR3 length: 14 amino acids. Trimming left V 4 bases short and J 7 bases short, with 15 bases between. DNA for the CDR3: TGTGCCAGCAGCACCGTAGCCTCCATGAATGAGCAGTTCTTC. This sequence encodes CASSTVASMNEQFF.

A single count supports this clonotype. This beta chain appears as a stray read in a library generated for alpha chains; its size is not informative. The DNA of the CDR3 is TGCGCCAGCAGCTTCGCAGGTAACGTCGAGCAGTACTTC. This sequence encodes CASSFAGNVEQYF. The V gene is TRBV5-1, the J gene TRBJ2-7; D is uncertain. The CDR3 totals 13 residues. Trimming removed 2 bases from V and 6 bases from J, with 12 bases in between. Germline V gene sequence: CDR1 SGHRS, CDR2 YFSETQ.

Points on this clonotype: This beta chain is a stray sequence in a library constructed for alpha chains; its clone size is not meaningful. The chain uses TRBV24-1 and TRBJ2-1, with 11 nucleotides matching TRBD1. With 6 bases clipped from V and 7 bases from J, the junction kept 7 bases outside the gene matches. This CDR3 has 15 amino acids. The germline gives CDR1 KGHDR, CDR2 SFDVKD. CDR3 bases: TGTGCCACCAGTCTCGGACAGGGGGCAATTAATGAGCAGTTCTTC. Its translation: CATSLGQGAINEQFF.

As for this clonotype: A library made for alpha chains picked up this beta chain off target, so its size means little. This chain joins TRBV7-2 and TRBJ2-5; D is possibly TRBD2 (6 bases). Germline-derived CDR1 and CDR2 are SGHTA and FQGNSA. The CDR3 covers 13 residues. Trimming removed 1 base at V and 4 bases at J, with 7 bases between. The CDR3 coding sequence is TGTGCCAGCAGCTTAGTGGGGGGAGAGACCCAGTACTTC. Encoded protein: CASSLVGGETQYF.

In its sample, this clonotype was seen a few times. This beta chain is a stray read from a library made for alpha chains; its abundance is not meaningful. The rearrangement uses TRBV5-6 and TRBJ2-7; a possible D gene is TRBD2 (5 bases). Germline V lookup: CDR1 SGHDT, CDR2 YYEEEE. The length of the CDR3 is 14 residues. Between the trimmed V and J ends, which lost 3 bases and 3 bases, there was a span of 13 bases. As DNA, the CDR3 is TGTGCCAGCAGCTCGGGATTTTCGCACTACGAGCAGTACTTC. Protein product: CASSSGFSHYEQYF.

A note on this clonotype: This beta chain appears as a stray read in a library generated for alpha chains; its size is not informative. This chain links TRBV7-2 with TRBJ2-3; a weak D match, TRBD2 (7 bases). V lost 5 bases and J lost 7, with 13 bases in between. The germline gives CDR1 SGHTA, CDR2 FQGNSA. CDR3 length: 13 amino acids. The CDR3 loop is CASSSTGGNTQYF. The CDR3 coding sequence is TGTGCCAGCAGCAGCACGGGGGGCAATACGCAGTATTTT.

This clonotype came up a few times. This beta chain appears as a stray read in a library generated for alpha chains; its size is not informative. The chain is built from TRBV20-1 and TRBJ2-3, with unresolved D. V was cut by 0 bases and J by 5 bases, with 12 bases left in between. The CDR3 runs 14 residues. The germline gives CDR1 DFQATT, CDR2 SNEGSKA (reference sequence). The CDR3 nucleotides read TGCAGTGCTAGAGATCCTAAGCTAGGAGATACGCAGTATTTT. Encoded protein: CSARDPKLGDTQYF.

This clonotype appeared once. Since it is a stray read in a library aimed at alpha chains, this beta chain has a size that is not meaningful. V is TRBV7-3 and J is TRBJ2-1; 8 bases are a match to TRBD2. V trimming: 2 bases; J trimming: 8 bases; junction bases outside the gene matches: 5. CDR1 and CDR2 (germline): SGHTA, FQGTGA. The CDR3 consists of 14 residues. Written as DNA, the CDR3 is TGTGCCAGCAGCTTACGCGGGGGGCGCGATGAGCAGTTCTTC. It translates to CASSLRGGRDEQFF.